This T cell receptor (beta chain) emerged from a study of T cells after yellow fever vaccination. About the research overall: Fractions low in cell number were prepared with SMART-Seq v4 Ultra Low Input.

V dropped 6 bases and J dropped 6 bases, with 11 bases sitting between them. Germline lookup yields CDR1 ENHRY and CDR2 SYGVKD. The CDR3 runs 12 residues. Template switching by 5'RACE produced TCR cDNA, adding a universal primer site and UMIs. One entry per CDR3 protein, called by TCRdb with MiXCR from the 5' RACE reads. The table lists about 260,000 distinct CDR3 sequences, about 5.2% of them singletons. As for this clonotype: Its antigen is as yet unknown.

Study outcomes and limitations: Reappearing after the booster were most of the clones from primary vaccination (about 96% CD4, about 87% CD8). In FACS-sorted repertoires, abundant clonotypes from the bulk population could appear as contaminants.

The chain couples TRBV10-3 to TRBJ1-2, with no clear D. The source is a young man who received the YFV17D yellow fever vaccine. Sequencing was performed on CD4+ T cells sorted from PBMCs, taken on the day of the yellow fever booster vaccination. CDR3 in amino acids: CAISPSSHGYTF. Here the CDR3 DNA reads TGTGCCATCAGCCCCTCGAGCCATGGCTACACCTTC.